The present T cell receptor beta chain was sequenced within a study of Graves' ophthalmopathy and Graves' hyperthyroidism. This clonotype was counted once. V was clipped by 7 bases and J by 6 bases; unmatched bases: 4. This CDR3 has 13 residues. The sequenced template was RNA, covering the TCR beta CDR3 region. The library came from an HTBI-primed first-round RT-PCR and a second-round multiplex PCR. From the multiplex PCR reads, TCRdb called clonotypes with MiXCR, one entry per CDR3 protein. The data show hundreds of thousands of distinct CDR3 sequences, around 21% seen once. Sequencing input: peripheral blood. The rearrangement links TRBV12-3 or TRBV12-4 to TRBJ1-1, with 11 bases fitting TRBD1. The sequence was obtained from a woman younger than 35 with stable Graves' hyperthyroidism. CDR3 in DNA: TGTGCCAGCACCGGACAGGGGGCTTCTGAAGCTTTCTTT. Translation: CASTGQGASEAFF.